This T cell receptor (beta chain) was obtained from a study of shared clonotypes between healthy human individuals. The investigators split CD4+ cells into a CD45RA+ naive subset and a CD45RA-negative memory subset. CDR1 SGHRS and CDR2 YFSETQ come from the germline V gene. The CDR3 runs to 14 residues. The V end was cut by 4 bases, the J end by 0 bases, with 10 bases between. This table comes from immunoSEQ multiplex PCR, and its TCRdb copy is limited to in-frame clones, with some not included. Among 850,000 to 1,200,000 clones listed, 60% to 80% were seen once. This clone appeared once. The chain combines TRBV5-1 with TRBJ1-2; D call uncertain. This TCR was recovered from a man aged 18 to 30 in good health. The sequencing input was memory CD4+ T cells sorted from blood. Subset of the sample: CD45RA-negative fraction. In DNA form, the CDR3 reads TGCGCCAGCAGCGCAGCTGGGACTAACTATGGCTACACCTTC. Translating gives CASSAAGTNYGYTF.